This TCR beta chain was recovered during a study of cytomegalovirus exposure and HLA in healthy donors. Study-level results: An analysis done earlier found most TCR beta V segments productive about 87% or about 30% of the time. Reports state that TCR beta sequences accurately predicted most subjects' HLA-A and HLA-B alleles. In a later analysis, at a false discovery rate of 0.05, 15,000 to 20,000 TCR beta sequences matched HLA alleles.

This clone was seen just once. As yet, its antigen is unknown. Donors were ostensibly healthy at sampling, although undocumented immune exposures were probable. The CDR3 has 18 residues. Trimming removed 2 bases at V and 7 bases at J, with 27 bases between. The PCR used 60 Vbeta and 13 Jbeta primers. This table comes from immunoSEQ multiplex PCR, and its TCRdb copy is limited to in-frame clones, with some not included. The sample has about 150,000 clones; about 82% are singletons. The material sequenced was PBMCs. The sequence derives from a female donor in good health and CMV-seropositive. The chain links TRBV5-3 to TRBJ1-2; D perhaps matches TRBD1 (6 bases). TRBV5-3 is sorted into the ORF group, with uncertain function. CDR3 nucleotide sequence: TGTGCCAGAAGCTTAAACCCGGGACAAGCACATTTCCCTTGTGGCTACACCTTC. Translated: CARSLNPGQAHFPCGYTF.